Below, 20 T cell receptor beta chains from the same sample are listed, as sequenced in a study of shared clonotypes between healthy human individuals. Here immunoSEQ multiplex PCR was the method, and the copy in TCRdb shows in-frame clones only, minus some. The sample comprises 700,000 to 950,000 clones, about 96% of which are singletons, and under 0.25% rests with the top ten. Naive CD8 cells lacked CD45RO, underwent positive selection for CCR7 and left out terminally differentiated effector memory CD45RA+ cells. Input material: naive CD8+ T cells sorted from blood. Receptor source: a man aged 25 to 40 in good health.

The chain carries TRBV19 and TRBJ2-3; D unclear. Looked up from germline, CDR1 is LNHDA and CDR2 is SQIVND (reference sequence). Deletions cut 4 bases from V and 1 base from J, with 12 bases between. This CDR3 has 15 residues. The CDR3 region is CASSRPIRGTDTQYF. Written as DNA, the CDR3 is TGTGCCAGTAGTAGGCCGATTCGGGGCACAGATACGCAGTATTTT.

The V call is TRBV14, the J call TRBJ1-4; perhaps TRBD1 as D (5 bases). This CDR3 is 14 amino acids long. Between the trimmed V and J ends, which lost 3 bases and 5 bases, there was a span of 10 bases. Germline-derived CDR1 and CDR2 are SGHDN and FVKESK. CDR3 sequence (DNA): TGTGCCAGCAGCCACCGGGGCCAAAATGAAAAACTGTTTTTT. Translated: CASSHRGQNEKLFF. The full variable domain, completed using reference TRBV14 and TRBJ1-4, is EAGVTQFPSHSVIEKGQTVTLRCDPISGHDNLYWYRRVMGKEIKFLLHFVKESKQDESGMPNNRFLAERTGGTYSTLKVQPAELEDSGVYFCASSHRGQNEKLFFGSGTQLSVL.

V is TRBV14 and J is TRBJ2-2, with TRBD1 matching over 11 bases. CDR1 is SGHDN, CDR2 FVKESK, per germline. The CDR3 spans 17 residues. Trimming removed 4 bases from V and 6 bases from J; junction bases left unmatched: 10. The chain's CDR3 is CASSRLFTGQGAGELFF. CDR3 nucleotide sequence: TGTGCCAGCAGCCGGCTTTTTACGGGACAGGGGGCCGGGGAGCTGTTTTTT.

Points on this clone: This specimen includes other DNA sequences encoding the same CDR3. The genes are TRBV27 and TRBJ2-7; no firm D call. There are 12 residues in the CDR3. CDR1 is MNHEY and CDR2 is SMNVEV in the germline V gene (reference sequence). V lost 2 bases to trimming and J lost 4 bases, with 6 bases between them. The CDR3 here is CASSLTGYEQYF. CDR3 in DNA: TGTGCCAGCAGTTTAACTGGGTACGAGCAGTACTTC.

The V and J genes are TRBV4-3 and TRBJ1-4; D may be TRBD1 (6 bases). The CDR3 has 15 amino acids. Germline V CDR1 and CDR2: LGHNA, YSLEER. Trimming removed 9 bases from V and 8 bases from J, with 22 bases in between. In DNA, the CDR3 is TGCGCCAGTTCGCAATCGGGGGGGGCTAGAGAAAAACTGTTTTTT. It yields the protein CASSQSGGAREKLFF.

The rearrangement links TRBV6-6 to TRBJ2-7; TRBD1 matches 10 bases. Germline-derived CDR1 and CDR2 are MNHNY and SVGAGI (reference sequence). This CDR3 has 12 residues. V lost 5 bases, J lost 7 bases, and 2 bases stayed unmatched. In DNA form, the CDR3 reads TGTGCCAGCAGTGGGGACAGGGGAGAGCAGTACTTC. Protein: CASSGDRGEQYF.

The chain employs TRBV15 and TRBJ1-1, with 8 bases that match TRBD1. This CDR3 region has 19 residues. CDR1 is LNHNV, CDR2 YYDKDF, per germline (reference sequence). V gave up 1 base and J gave up 3 bases; unmatched junction bases: 16. The CDR3 coding sequence is TGTGCCACCAGCAGAGCCTCCACCCCTAACAGGGGACAGGACACTGAAGCTTTCTTT. It is translated as CATSRASTPNRGQDTEAFF.

The chain links TRBV11-2 to TRBJ2-7, with D possibly TRBD2 on 6 matching bases. V was clipped by 6 bases and J by 5 bases, with 17 bases between them. Germline-derived CDR1 and CDR2 are SGHAT and FQNNGV. CDR3 length: 14 amino acids. For the CDR3, the DNA is TGTGCCAGCAGTGGATATGTTAGCGGCAACGAGCAGTACTTC. Residues: CASSGYVSGNEQYF.

In nucleotides, the CDR3 is TGCAGCGTTGTAGAAGGGTTCATGGAAGAAACTGGAAACACCATATATTTT. Translation: CSVVEGFMEETGNTIYF. The rearrangement joins TRBV29-1 to TRBJ1-3; D gene uncertain. The CDR3 extends over 17 amino acids. V was shortened by 4 bases and J by 2 bases, with 21 bases between the two germline ends. Germline V gene data show CDR1 as SQVTM and CDR2 as ANQGSEA. The variable domain in full, completed from reference TRBV29-1 and TRBJ1-3, reads SAVISQKPSRDICQRGTSLTIQCQVDSQVTMMFWYRQQPGQSLTLIATANQGSEATYESGFVIDKFPISRPNLTFSTLTVSNMSPEDSSIYLCSVVEGFMEETGNTIYFGEGSWLTVV.

The chain joins TRBV28 to TRBJ1-2, with 7 bases matching TRBD1. CDR1 is MDHEN, CDR2 SYDVKM, per germline. The V gene end was trimmed by 5 bases and the J gene end by 7 bases; junction bases not matched to a gene: 10. The CDR3 is 14 amino acids. The CDR3 region has the DNA TGTGCCAGCAGTAACCCCTTGACAGGGACTGGCTACACCTTC. Protein product: CASSNPLTGTGYTF.

CDR3: CARSGGRDTEAFF. The CDR3 DNA reads as TGTGCCAGGTCGGGGGGGCGAGACACTGAAGCTTTCTTT. The chain is built from TRBV21-1 and TRBJ1-1. TRBV21-1 is noted as a pseudogene. The CDR3 has 13 amino acids.

The gene calls are TRBV29-1 and TRBJ2-2; weak D call: TRBD2 (5 bases). V was shortened by 3 bases and J by 1 base, with 12 bases between the two germline ends. Germline V gene data show CDR1 as SQVTM and CDR2 as ANQGSEA. This CDR3 comprises 15 residues. The CDR3 sequence: CSVDGNGMNTGELFF. In DNA, the CDR3 is TGCAGCGTTGACGGGAACGGGATGAACACCGGGGAGCTGTTTTTT.

The chain links TRBV21-1 to TRBJ1-4; TRBD1 is the table's D call and was not checked against the DNA. TRBV21-1 is termed a pseudogene. The CDR3 extends over 14 amino acids. The CDR3 DNA sequence: TGTGCCAGCTACCAAAACATTACTAATGAAAAACTGTTTTTT. It is translated as CASYQNITNEKLFF.

The genes are TRBV5-4 and TRBJ2-7; TRBD1 is a possible D gene (5 bases). In germline, CDR1 is SGHNT, CDR2 YYREEE (reference sequence). The CDR3 spans 14 residues. Trimming took 4 bases from V and 4 from J, leaving 15 bases between them. In DNA, the CDR3 is TGTGCCAGCAGCGACTCAGGGTTAAAGTACGAGCAGTACTTC. Translation gives CASSDSGLKYEQYF.

The V call is TRBV7-2, the J call TRBJ2-1, with TRBD1 matching 7 bases. Germline loops: CDR1 SGHTA, CDR2 FQGNSA. This CDR3 has 13 amino acids. Trimming took 8 bases from V and 6 from J; bases not matched to a gene: 7. This chain's CDR3 is CASSTWTGNEQFF. The CDR3 DNA follows: TGTGCCAGCTCCACGTGGACAGGCAATGAGCAGTTCTTC.

This clone was counted a single time. The chain carries TRBV28 and TRBJ1-5, with a tentative D call TRBD1 (6 bases). Germline CDR1 is MDHEN and CDR2 is SYDVKM. CDR3 size: 14 residues. Trimming stripped 1 base from V and 7 bases from J, with 11 bases between. CDR3: CASSLSDRMQPQHF. CDR3 DNA sequence: TGTGCCAGCAGTTTATCAGACAGGATGCAGCCCCAGCATTTT.

This chain joins TRBV4-2 and TRBJ2-1, with TRBD2 matching over 13 bases. The CDR3 spans 19 residues. CDR1 is LGHNA, CDR2 YNFKEQ, per germline. With 4 bases clipped from V and 4 bases from J, the junction kept 13 bases outside the gene matches. CDR3 loop: CASSPPSGTSGTVYNEQFF. Written as DNA, the CDR3 is TGTGCCAGCAGCCCCCCTTCGGGGACTAGCGGGACTGTATACAATGAGCAGTTCTTC.

This chain uses TRBV9 with TRBJ1-1; 10 bases map to TRBD1. Germline assignment: CDR1 SGDLS and CDR2 YYNGEE. The CDR3 extends over 16 amino acids. Trimming removed 3 bases from V and 5 bases from J; junction bases left unmatched: 10. The CDR3 region has the DNA TGTGCCAGCAGCGGCCGGGACAGGGGTCGGGAAACTGAAGCTTTCTTT. Protein sequence: CASSGRDRGRETEAFF.

The chain has TRBV6-1 and TRBJ2-3, with 9 positions matching TRBD1. CDR1 MNHNS and CDR2 SASEGT come from the germline V gene. The CDR3 has 15 amino acids. J gave up 7 bases and V 7 bases, and 12 bases lay outside the gene matches. The CDR3 bases are TGTGCCAGCACTAGGGACAGGGCGGGTTCCTATACGCAGTATTTT. Its protein is CASTRDRAGSYTQYF.

The rearrangement links TRBV7-9 to TRBJ2-7, with D possibly matching TRBD1 (7 bases). CDR3 length: 18 amino acids. Germline V gene data show CDR1 as SEHNR and CDR2 as FQNEAQ (reference sequence). Trimming took off 5 bases at V and 3 bases at J, with 26 bases between the two ends. CDR3 DNA sequence: TGTGCCAGCAGCCCGAGGACCGGGGACAGACTAGACCTCTACGAGCAGTACTTC. It codes for CASSPRTGDRLDLYEQYF.